This TCR beta chain is from a study of OX40 agonist ivuxolimab in advanced cancers. Study-level information: With a range of roughly 23 to 85, age averaged about 58 years, and around 83% were male. Study observations and caveats: At 0.1-3.0 mg/kg, partial responders had clonal expansion among the lowest observed.

Sequencing was performed with immunoSEQ multiplex PCR; in TCRdb, only in-frame clones are kept and a portion is missing. Of tens of thousands of clones listed, around 85% are singletons. This clone was counted a single time. Its antigen is undetermined. This clonotype was obtained from an adult with an advanced solid tumor such as melanoma, head and neck, liver or kidney cancer. The sequencing here drew on CD4+ or CD8+ T cells sorted from blood, taken in a trial of the OX40 agonist ivuxolimab.

The CDR3: CASSRAGGLYEQYF. The CDR3 coding sequence is TGTGCCAGCAGTCGGGCAGGGGGCTTGTACGAGCAGTACTTC. The rearrangement links TRBV6-6 to TRBJ2-7; TRBD1 matches 8 bases. Germline V CDR1 and CDR2: MNHNY, SVGAGI (reference sequence). V was clipped by 5 bases and J by 4 bases; unmatched bases: 7. This CDR3 is built from 14 residues.